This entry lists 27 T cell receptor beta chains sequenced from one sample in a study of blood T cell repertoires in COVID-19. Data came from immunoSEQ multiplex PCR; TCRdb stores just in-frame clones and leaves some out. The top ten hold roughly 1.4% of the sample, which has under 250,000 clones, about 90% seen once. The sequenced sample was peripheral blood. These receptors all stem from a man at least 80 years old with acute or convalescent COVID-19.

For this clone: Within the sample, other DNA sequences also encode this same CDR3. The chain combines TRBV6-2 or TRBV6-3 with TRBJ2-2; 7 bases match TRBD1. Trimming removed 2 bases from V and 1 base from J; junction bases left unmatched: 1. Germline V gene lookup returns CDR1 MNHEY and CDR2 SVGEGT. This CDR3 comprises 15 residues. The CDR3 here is CASSYTGVNTGELFF. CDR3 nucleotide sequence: TGTGCCAGCAGTTACACAGGGGTGAACACCGGGGAGCTGTTTTTT.

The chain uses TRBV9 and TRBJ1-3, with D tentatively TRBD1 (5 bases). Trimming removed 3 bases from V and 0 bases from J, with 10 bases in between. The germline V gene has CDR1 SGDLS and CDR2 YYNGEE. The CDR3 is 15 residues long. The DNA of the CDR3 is TGTGCCAGCAGCGGAGACAGTTTCTCTGGAAACACCATATATTTT. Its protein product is CASSGDSFSGNTIYF.

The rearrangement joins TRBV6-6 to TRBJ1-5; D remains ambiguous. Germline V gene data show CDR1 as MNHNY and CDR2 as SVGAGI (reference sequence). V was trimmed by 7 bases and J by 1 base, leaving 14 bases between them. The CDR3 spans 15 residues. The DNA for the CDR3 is TGTGCCAGCACCATAAACCCTGGCAGCAATCAGCCCCAGCATTTT. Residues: CASTINPGSNQPQHF.

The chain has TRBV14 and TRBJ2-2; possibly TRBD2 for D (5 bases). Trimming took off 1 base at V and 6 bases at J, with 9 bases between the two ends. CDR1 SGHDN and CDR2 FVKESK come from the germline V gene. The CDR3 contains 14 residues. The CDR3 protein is CASSQAREAGELFF. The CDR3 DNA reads TGTGCCAGCAGCCAAGCACGGGAAGCCGGGGAGCTGTTTTTT.

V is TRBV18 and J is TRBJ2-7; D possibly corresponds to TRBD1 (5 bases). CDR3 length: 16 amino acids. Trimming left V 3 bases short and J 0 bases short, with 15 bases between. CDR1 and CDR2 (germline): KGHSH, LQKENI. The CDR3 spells CASSPYRQGLSYEQYF. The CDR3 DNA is TGTGCCAGCTCACCCTATAGGCAGGGCCTCTCCTACGAGCAGTACTTC.

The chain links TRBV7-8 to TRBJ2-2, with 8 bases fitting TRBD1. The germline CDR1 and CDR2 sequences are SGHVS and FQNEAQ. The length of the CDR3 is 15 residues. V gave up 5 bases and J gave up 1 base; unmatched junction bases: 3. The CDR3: CASSPTGVNTGELFF. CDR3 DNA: TGTGCCAGCAGCCCGACAGGGGTGAACACCGGGGAGCTGTTTTTT.

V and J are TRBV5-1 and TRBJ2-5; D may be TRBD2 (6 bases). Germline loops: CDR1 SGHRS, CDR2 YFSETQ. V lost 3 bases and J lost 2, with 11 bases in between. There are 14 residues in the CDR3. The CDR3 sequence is CASSSLRGQETQYF. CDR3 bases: TGCGCCAGCAGCTCTCTTCGGGGGCAAGAGACCCAGTACTTC.

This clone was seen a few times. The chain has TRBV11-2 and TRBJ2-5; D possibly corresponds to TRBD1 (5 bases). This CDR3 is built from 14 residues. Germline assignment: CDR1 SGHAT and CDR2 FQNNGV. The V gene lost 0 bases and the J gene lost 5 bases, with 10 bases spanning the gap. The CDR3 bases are TGTGCCAGCAGCTTAGATTGGGGCGCGGAGACCCAGTACTTC. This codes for CASSLDWGAETQYF.

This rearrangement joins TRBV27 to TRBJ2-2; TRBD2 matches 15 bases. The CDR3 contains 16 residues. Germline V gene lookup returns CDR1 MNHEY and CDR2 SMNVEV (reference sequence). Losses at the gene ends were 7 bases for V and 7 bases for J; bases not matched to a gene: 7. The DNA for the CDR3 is TGTGCCAGCATTGGGACTAGCGGGAGGAGTGGCGGGGAGCTGTTTTTT. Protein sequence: CASIGTSGRSGGELFF.

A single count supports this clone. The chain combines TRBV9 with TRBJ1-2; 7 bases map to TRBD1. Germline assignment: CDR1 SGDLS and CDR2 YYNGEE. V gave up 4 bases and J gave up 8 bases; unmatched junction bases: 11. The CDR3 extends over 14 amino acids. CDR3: CASSLRPDREGYTF. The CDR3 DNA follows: TGTGCCAGCAGCCTCAGGCCAGACAGGGAGGGCTACACCTTC.

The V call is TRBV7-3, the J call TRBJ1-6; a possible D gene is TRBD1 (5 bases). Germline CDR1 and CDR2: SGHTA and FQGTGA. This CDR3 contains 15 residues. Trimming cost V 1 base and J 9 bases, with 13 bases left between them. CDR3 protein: CASSLMGQGGSPLHF. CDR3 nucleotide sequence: TGTGCCAGCAGCTTAATGGGGCAGGGAGGTTCACCCCTCCACTTT.

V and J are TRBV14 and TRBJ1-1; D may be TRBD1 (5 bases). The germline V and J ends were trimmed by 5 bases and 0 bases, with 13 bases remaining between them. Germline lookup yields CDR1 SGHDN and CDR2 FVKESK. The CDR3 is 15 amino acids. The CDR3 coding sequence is TGTGCCAGCAGCTCCCGGGTAGGGGTGAACACTGAAGCTTTCTTT. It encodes CASSSRVGVNTEAFF.

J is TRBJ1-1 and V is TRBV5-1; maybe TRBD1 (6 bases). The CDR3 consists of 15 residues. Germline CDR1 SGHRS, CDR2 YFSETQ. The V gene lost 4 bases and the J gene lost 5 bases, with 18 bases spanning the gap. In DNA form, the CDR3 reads TGCGCCAGCAGCCAGACGACAGGAAAGGGAACTGAAGCTTTCTTT. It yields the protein CASSQTTGKGTEAFF.

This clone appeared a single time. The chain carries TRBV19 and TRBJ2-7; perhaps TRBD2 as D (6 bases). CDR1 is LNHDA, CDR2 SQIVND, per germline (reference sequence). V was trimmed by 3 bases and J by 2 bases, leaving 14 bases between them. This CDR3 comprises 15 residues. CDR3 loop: CASSMSSGRTYEQYF. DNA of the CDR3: TGTGCCAGTAGTATGTCTTCAGGGAGGACCTACGAGCAGTACTTC.

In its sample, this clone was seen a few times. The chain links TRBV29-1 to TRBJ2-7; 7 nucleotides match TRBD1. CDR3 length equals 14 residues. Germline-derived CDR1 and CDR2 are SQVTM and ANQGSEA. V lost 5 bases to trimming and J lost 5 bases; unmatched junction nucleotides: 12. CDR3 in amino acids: CSVKVLTGSHEQYF. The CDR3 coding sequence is TGCAGCGTTAAAGTTCTGACAGGGTCCCACGAGCAGTACTTC.

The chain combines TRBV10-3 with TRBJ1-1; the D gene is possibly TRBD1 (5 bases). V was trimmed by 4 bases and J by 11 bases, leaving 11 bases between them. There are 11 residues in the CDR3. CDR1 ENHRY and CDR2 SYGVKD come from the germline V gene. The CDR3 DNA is TGTGCCATCAGTGGGGGGGACGACGCTTTCTTT. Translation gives CAISGGDDAFF.

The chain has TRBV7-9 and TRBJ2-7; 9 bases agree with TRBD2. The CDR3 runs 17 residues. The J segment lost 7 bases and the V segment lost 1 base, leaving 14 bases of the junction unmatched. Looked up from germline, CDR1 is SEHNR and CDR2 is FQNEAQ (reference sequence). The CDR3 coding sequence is TGTGCCAGCAGCTTAGTAGCCCCAGCGGGGGGCCCGGGGGAGCAGTACTTC. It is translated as CASSLVAPAGGPGEQYF.

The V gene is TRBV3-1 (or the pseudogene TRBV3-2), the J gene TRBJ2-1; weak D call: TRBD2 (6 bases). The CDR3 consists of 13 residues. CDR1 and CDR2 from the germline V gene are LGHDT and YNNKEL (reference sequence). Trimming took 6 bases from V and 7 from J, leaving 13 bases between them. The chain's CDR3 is CASRGGPGNEQFF. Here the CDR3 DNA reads TGTGCCAGCAGAGGAGGGCCGGGTAATGAGCAGTTCTTC.

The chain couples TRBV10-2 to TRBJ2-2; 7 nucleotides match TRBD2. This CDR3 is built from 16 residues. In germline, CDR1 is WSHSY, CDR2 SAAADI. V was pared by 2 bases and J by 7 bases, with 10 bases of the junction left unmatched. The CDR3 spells CASSEGRGPGVGELFF. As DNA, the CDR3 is TGCGCCAGCAGTGAGGGGAGGGGCCCCGGGGTCGGGGAGCTGTTTTTT.

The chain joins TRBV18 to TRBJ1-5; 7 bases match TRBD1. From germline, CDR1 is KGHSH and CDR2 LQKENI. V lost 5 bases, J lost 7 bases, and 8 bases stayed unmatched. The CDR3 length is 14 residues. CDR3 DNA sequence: TGTGCCAGCTCATACGGACAGGATGGGCAGCCCCAGCATTTT. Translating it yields CASSYGQDGQPQHF.

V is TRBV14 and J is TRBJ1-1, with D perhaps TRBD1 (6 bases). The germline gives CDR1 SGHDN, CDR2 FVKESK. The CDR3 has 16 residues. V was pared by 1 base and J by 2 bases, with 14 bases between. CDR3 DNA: TGTGCCAGCAGCCAAGCCCTTGGACAGATCAACACTGAAGCTTTCTTT. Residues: CASSQALGQINTEAFF. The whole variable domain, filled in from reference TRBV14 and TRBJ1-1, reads EAGVTQFPSHSVIEKGQTVTLRCDPISGHDNLYWYRRVMGKEIKFLLHFVKESKQDESGMPNNRFLAERTGGTYSTLKVQPAELEDSGVYFCASSQALGQINTEAFFGQGTRLTVV.

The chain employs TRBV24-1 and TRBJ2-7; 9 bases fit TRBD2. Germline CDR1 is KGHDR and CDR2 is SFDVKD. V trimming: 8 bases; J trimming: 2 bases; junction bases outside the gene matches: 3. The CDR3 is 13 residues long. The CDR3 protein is CATMTSGPYEQYF. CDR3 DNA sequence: TGTGCCACCATGACTAGCGGCCCCTACGAGCAGTACTTC.

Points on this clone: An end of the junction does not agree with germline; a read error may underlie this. DNA of the CDR3: TGTGCCAGCAGCTCGAATAGCGATCAGCCCCAGCATTTT. This sequence encodes CASSSNSDQPQHF. V and J are TRBV5-5 and TRBJ1-5; D gene unclear. The V gene's germline CDR1 is SGHKS and CDR2 YYEKEE (reference sequence). The CDR3 runs 13 residues.

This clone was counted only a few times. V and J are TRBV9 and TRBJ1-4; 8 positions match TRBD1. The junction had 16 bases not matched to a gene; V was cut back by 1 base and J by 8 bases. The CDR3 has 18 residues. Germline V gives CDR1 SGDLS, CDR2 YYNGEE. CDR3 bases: TGTGCCAGCAGCGTATACTCGGACAGGGAACGGCCAAGCGAAAAACTGTTTTTT. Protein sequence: CASSVYSDRERPSEKLFF.

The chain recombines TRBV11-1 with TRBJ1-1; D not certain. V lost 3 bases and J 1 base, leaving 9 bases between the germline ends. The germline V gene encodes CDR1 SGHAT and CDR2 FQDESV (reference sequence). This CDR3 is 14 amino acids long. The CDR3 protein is CASSFVPENTEAFF. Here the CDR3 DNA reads TGTGCCAGCAGCTTCGTACCAGAGAACACTGAAGCTTTCTTT.

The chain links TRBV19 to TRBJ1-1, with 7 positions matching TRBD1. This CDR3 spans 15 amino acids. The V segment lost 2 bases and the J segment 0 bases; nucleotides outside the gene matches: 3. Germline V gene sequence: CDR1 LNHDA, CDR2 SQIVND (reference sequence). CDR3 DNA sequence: TGTGCCAGTAGTATAACACAGGGGCTGAACACTGAAGCTTTCTTT. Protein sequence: CASSITQGLNTEAFF. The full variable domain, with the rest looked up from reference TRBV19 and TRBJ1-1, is DGGITQSPKYLFRKEGQNVTLSCEQNLNHDAMYWYRQDPGQGLRLIYYSQIVNDFQKGDIAEGYSVSREKKESFPLTVTSAQKNPTAFYLCASSITQGLNTEAFFGQGTRLTVV.

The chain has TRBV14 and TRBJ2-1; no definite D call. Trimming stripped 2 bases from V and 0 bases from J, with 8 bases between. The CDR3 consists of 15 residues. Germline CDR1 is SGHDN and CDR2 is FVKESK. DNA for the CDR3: TGTGCCAGCAGCCAACTACCCAACTCCTACAATGAGCAGTTCTTC. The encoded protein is CASSQLPNSYNEQFF.